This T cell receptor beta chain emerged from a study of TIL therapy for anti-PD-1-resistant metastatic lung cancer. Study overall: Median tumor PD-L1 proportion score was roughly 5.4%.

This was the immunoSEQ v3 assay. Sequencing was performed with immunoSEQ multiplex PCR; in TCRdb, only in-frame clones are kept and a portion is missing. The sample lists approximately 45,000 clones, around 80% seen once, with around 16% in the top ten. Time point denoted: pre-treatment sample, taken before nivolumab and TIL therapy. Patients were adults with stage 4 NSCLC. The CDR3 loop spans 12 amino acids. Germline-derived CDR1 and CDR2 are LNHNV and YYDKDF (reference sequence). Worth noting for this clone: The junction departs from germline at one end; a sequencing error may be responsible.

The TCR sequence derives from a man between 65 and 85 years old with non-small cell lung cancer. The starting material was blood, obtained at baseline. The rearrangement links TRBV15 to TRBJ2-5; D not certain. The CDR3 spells CATSRAQTDPHF. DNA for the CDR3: TGTGCCACCAGCAGAGCGCAGACGGACCCCCACTTC.